The clone carrying this TCR beta chain was seen only once. The antigen is not known. The data derive from a study of early stage breast cancer tumors. Study details: Seven to nine ER+/PR+/HER2- tumors were invasive ductal; a few were invasive lobular. Average read coverage per sample was 7.5 to 10-fold. General study findings and limits: In about 90% of the 16 patients, blood comparison separated tumor from normal breast. Most shared enriched TCRB sequences were commonly generated ones.

The assay was immunoSEQ multiplex PCR, and TCRdb's table has in-frame clones only and misses some. The sample records fewer than 80,000 clones, more than 70% being singletons. In germline, CDR1 is MNHNS, CDR2 SASEGT. There are 16 residues in the CDR3. V was shortened by 3 bases and J by 5 bases, with 19 bases between the two germline ends. The sequence came from a person in their 40s with breast cancer. V and J are TRBV6-1 and TRBJ2-5, with D uncertain. Sample: blood. DNA for the CDR3: TGTGCCAGCAGTGACCTAGACCTCTCACCTGGGGAGACCCAGTACTTC. It specifies CASSDLDLSPGETQYF.